A selection of T cell receptor beta chains follows, all from one sample in a study of shared clonotypes between healthy human individuals. Profiled with immunoSEQ multiplex PCR; TCRdb holds only in-frame clones, not every one. The table has about 600,000 clones, around 78% seen once; the top ten hold 12%. Sequencing was performed on PBMCs. Every receptor here comes from a woman between 40 and 50 years old in good health. Some clones in this sample may be carry-over from other donors' samples. The CDR3 runs from the conserved cysteine through the conserved F or W. D genes are given only for firm matches. Some rows have no size entry. The others give once, few or many, or a class for an expanded clone.

v_gene: TRBV6-4
j_gene: TRBJ2-5
abundance: once
d_gene: TRBD2
CDR3nt: TGTGCCAGCAGTCCGGGACTACAAGAGACCCAGTACTTC
CDR3aa: CASSPGLQETQYF

v_gene: TRBV5-1
j_gene: TRBJ2-6
abundance: once
d_gene: TRBD2
CDR3nt: TGCGCCAGCAGCTTGGAACTAGCGGGAGCCGGGGCCAACGTCCTGACTTTC
CDR3aa: CASSLELAGAGANVLTF

v_gene: TRBV2
j_gene: TRBJ1-2
abundance: .
d_gene: .
CDR3nt: TGTGCCAGGGAGACCGTGGAATCCTATGGCTACACCTTC
CDR3aa: CARETVESYGYTF

v_gene: TRBV30
j_gene: TRBJ2-1
abundance: .
d_gene: TRBD2
CDR3nt: TGTGCCTGGAGTAGCGGGATCTCCTACAATGAGCAGTTCTTC
CDR3aa: CAWSSGISYNEQFF

v_gene: TRBV6-4
j_gene: TRBJ2-2
abundance: .
d_gene: .
CDR3nt: TGTGCCAGCAGTGACTCCGAGGGCTACACCGGGGAGCTGTTTTTT
CDR3aa: CASSDSEGYTGELFF

v_gene: TRBV6-1
j_gene: TRBJ1-4
abundance: .
d_gene: TRBD1
CDR3nt: TGTGCCAGCAGTAAGCCGGGACAGAATAATGAAAAACTGTTTTTT
CDR3aa: CASSKPGQNNEKLFF

v_gene: TRBV4-3
j_gene: TRBJ1-3
abundance: .
d_gene: .
CDR3nt: TGCGCCAGCAGCCAAACACTAATCTCTGGAAACACCATATATTTT
CDR3aa: CASSQTLISGNTIYF

v_gene: TRBV9
j_gene: TRBJ2-1
abundance: .
d_gene: .
CDR3nt: TGTGCCAGCAGCGTGGGAGCGTCCTACAATGAGCAGTTCTTC
CDR3aa: CASSVGASYNEQFF

v_gene: TRBV4-2
j_gene: TRBJ2-1
abundance: .
d_gene: .
CDR3nt: TGTGCCAGCAGCCAAGCGGGACGGGACGCCTACAATGAGCAGTTCTTC
CDR3aa: CASSQAGRDAYNEQFF

v_gene: TRBV7-9
j_gene: TRBJ1-2
abundance: few
d_gene: .
CDR3nt: TGTGCCAGCAGCCCCCCGGTGGGCTATGGCTACACCTTC
CDR3aa: CASSPPVGYGYTF

v_gene: TRBV7-6
j_gene: TRBJ1-1
abundance: .
d_gene: .
CDR3nt: TGTGCCAGCAGCGTGGCCCGGGGAGGGAACACTGAAGCTTTCTTT
CDR3aa: CASSVARGGNTEAFF

v_gene: TRBV18
j_gene: TRBJ2-7
abundance: .
d_gene: TRBD2
CDR3nt: TGTGCCAGCTCACCACCGAGGCCGGGACTAGCGGGAGGTGTGCAGTACTTC
CDR3aa: CASSPPRPGLAGGVQYF

v_gene: TRBV28
j_gene: TRBJ1-3
abundance: .
d_gene: .
CDR3nt: TGTGCCAGCCGAGAAACTCTCCCTGGAAACACCATATATTTT
CDR3aa: CASRETLPGNTIYF

v_gene: TRBV5-5
j_gene: TRBJ2-1
abundance: once
d_gene: TRBD2
CDR3nt: TGTGCCAGCAGCTTGATGGCCGGGAGGAATGAGCAGTTCTTC
CDR3aa: CASSLMAGRNEQFF

v_gene: TRBV10-2
j_gene: TRBJ2-1
abundance: .
d_gene: .
CDR3nt: TGCGCCAGGGCCGCACAGGACACCCCCTACAATGAGCAGTTCTTC
CDR3aa: CARAAQDTPYNEQFF

v_gene: TRBV25-1
j_gene: TRBJ2-7
abundance: .
d_gene: .
CDR3nt: TGTGCCAGCAGTGAATATAAGGGGGGCTCCTACGGGCAGTACTTC
CDR3aa: CASSEYKGGSYGQYF

v_gene: TRBV4-3
j_gene: TRBJ2-7
abundance: .
d_gene: .
CDR3nt: TGCGCCAGCAGCCAATGGCCGAGAATACCCTACGAGCAGTACTTC
CDR3aa: CASSQWPRIPYEQYF

v_gene: TRBV7-9
j_gene: TRBJ2-6
abundance: .
d_gene: .
CDR3nt: TGTGCCAGCAGCTCCCGACCCGGCTCTGGGGCCAACGTCCTGACTTTC
CDR3aa: CASSSRPGSGANVLTF

v_gene: TRBV2
j_gene: TRBJ2-7
abundance: .
d_gene: .
CDR3nt: TGTGCCAGCAGCTCAGACAGATCCTACGAGCAGTACTTC
CDR3aa: CASSSDRSYEQYF

v_gene: TRBV5-6
j_gene: TRBJ1-5
abundance: .
d_gene: .
CDR3nt: TGTGCCAGCAGCTTTGAGGGAGGCAATCAGCCCCAGCATTTT
CDR3aa: CASSFEGGNQPQHF

v_gene: TRBV5-1
j_gene: TRBJ2-1
abundance: .
d_gene: .
CDR3nt: TGCGCCAGCAGCTTTATTGGAGGGGACAATGAGCAGTTCTTC
CDR3aa: CASSFIGGDNEQFF

v_gene: TRBV7-2
j_gene: TRBJ1-4
abundance: .
d_gene: TRBD1
CDR3nt: TGTGCCAGCAGCCCAGGGGGAAGGGTGGGTGAAAAACTGTTTTTT
CDR3aa: CASSPGGRVGEKLFF

v_gene: TRBV7-3
j_gene: TRBJ2-1
abundance: .
d_gene: TRBD2
CDR3nt: TGTGCCAGCAGCGAAGGGACTAGCTCCTACAATGAGCAGTTCTTC
CDR3aa: CASSEGTSSYNEQFF

v_gene: TRBV5-4
j_gene: TRBJ2-1
abundance: .
d_gene: TRBD2
CDR3nt: TGTGCCAGCAGAACCGGGACTAGCGGGAGCTCCTACAATGAGCAGTTCTTC
CDR3aa: CASRTGTSGSSYNEQFF

v_gene: TRBV10-2
j_gene: TRBJ2-7
abundance: once
d_gene: .
CDR3nt: TGCGCCACCAGGTTGGCAGGGAGCTCCGAGCAGTACTTC
CDR3aa: CATRLAGSSEQYF

v_gene: TRBV2
j_gene: TRBJ2-1
abundance: .
d_gene: TRBD1
CDR3nt: TGTGCCAGCAGGAAGACAGGGAACTCCTACAATGAGCAGTTCTTC
CDR3aa: CASRKTGNSYNEQFF

v_gene: TRBV5-4
j_gene: TRBJ2-5
abundance: .
d_gene: TRBD2
CDR3nt: TGTGCCAGCAGCTCTAATAGCGGGAGAGAGACCCAGTACTTC
CDR3aa: CASSSNSGRETQYF

v_gene: TRBV2
j_gene: TRBJ2-7
abundance: .
d_gene: .
CDR3nt: TGTGCCAGCAGTGAATATGGGGCAGCCCTAGGTTCACGCTACGAGCAGTACTTC
CDR3aa: CASSEYGAALGSRYEQYF

v_gene: TRBV5-1
j_gene: TRBJ1-2
abundance: .
d_gene: .
CDR3nt: TGCGCCAGCAGGCAAGGTTTTAACTATGGCTACACCTTC
CDR3aa: CASRQGFNYGYTF

v_gene: TRBV4-2
j_gene: TRBJ2-3
abundance: .
d_gene: TRBD2
CDR3nt: TGTGCCAGCAGCCAAGGGCTAGCGGGGTCTAGCACAGATACGCAGTATTTT
CDR3aa: CASSQGLAGSSTDTQYF

v_gene: TRBV28
j_gene: TRBJ1-2
abundance: .
d_gene: .
CDR3nt: TGTGCCAGCAGTTCCCCGAGGACAGTATATGGCTACACCTTC
CDR3aa: CASSSPRTVYGYTF

v_gene: TRBV27
j_gene: TRBJ2-6
abundance: .
d_gene: .
CDR3nt: TGTGCCAGCGGCCCGAGGGCCAACGTCCTGACTTTC
CDR3aa: CASGPRANVLTF

v_gene: TRBV7-2
j_gene: TRBJ2-7
abundance: .
d_gene: TRBD2
CDR3nt: TGTGCCAGCAGTCGGGGGACTAGGGCCTACGAGCAGTACTTC
CDR3aa: CASSRGTRAYEQYF

v_gene: TRBV7-2
j_gene: TRBJ2-3
abundance: once
d_gene: .
CDR3nt: TGTGCCAGCAGCTTCCTAGATACGCAGTATTTT
CDR3aa: CASSFLDTQYF

v_gene: TRBV19
j_gene: TRBJ1-1
abundance: .
d_gene: .
CDR3nt: TGTGCCAGTAGTACTTCCCACCCCGGCCAAACTTTCTTT
CDR3aa: CASSTSHPGQTFF

v_gene: TRBV5-1
j_gene: TRBJ2-5
abundance: .
d_gene: TRBD1
CDR3nt: TGCGCCAGCAGCTTGGGGGGACAGGCGGGCCAAGAGACCCAGTACTTC
CDR3aa: CASSLGGQAGQETQYF

v_gene: TRBV7-9
j_gene: TRBJ1-4
abundance: .
d_gene: TRBD1
CDR3nt: TGTGCCAGCAGCTTAGTGGGGACAGGGAATGAAAAACTGTTTTTT
CDR3aa: CASSLVGTGNEKLFF

v_gene: TRBV6-1
j_gene: TRBJ2-3
abundance: once
d_gene: .
CDR3nt: TGTGCCAGCAGCCCAGGGAACATAGCAGATACGCAGTATTTT
CDR3aa: CASSPGNIADTQYF

v_gene: TRBV10-1
j_gene: TRBJ2-2
abundance: .
d_gene: TRBD2
CDR3nt: TGCGCCAGCAGTGATCCGGGACTAGCGGGACCAGAGGGGACCGGGGAGCTGTTTTTT
CDR3aa: CASSDPGLAGPEGTGELFF

v_gene: TRBV10-3
j_gene: TRBJ2-1
abundance: .
d_gene: .
CDR3nt: TGTGCCTCCTCACCCGGCAGCCTCAATGAGCAGTTCTTC
CDR3aa: CASSPGSLNEQFF

v_gene: TRBV27
j_gene: TRBJ2-5
abundance: .
d_gene: TRBD2
CDR3nt: TGTGCCAGCAGTTTGGGACTAGCGGGATCGGAGACCCAGTACTTC
CDR3aa: CASSLGLAGSETQYF

v_gene: TRBV5-1
j_gene: TRBJ2-3
abundance: .
d_gene: .
CDR3nt: TGCGCCAGCAGCCCAATTCGGGGAACCGTGGCCACAGATACGCAGTATTTT
CDR3aa: CASSPIRGTVATDTQYF

v_gene: TRBV5-1
j_gene: TRBJ2-5
abundance: .
d_gene: .
CDR3nt: TGCGCCAGCAATATTGACCAGGAGACCCAGTACTTC
CDR3aa: CASNIDQETQYF

v_gene: TRBV18
j_gene: TRBJ2-2
abundance: once
d_gene: .
CDR3nt: TGTGCCAGCTCCCTAGAATTCGGGGAGCTGTTTTTT
CDR3aa: CASSLEFGELFF

v_gene: TRBV29-1
j_gene: TRBJ2-2
abundance: .
d_gene: .
CDR3nt: TGCAGCGTTGAGGTGGGCGGGGAGCTGTTTTTT
CDR3aa: CSVEVGGELFF

v_gene: TRBV2
j_gene: TRBJ1-2
abundance: .
d_gene: TRBD1
CDR3nt: TGTGCCGGGGACAGGGAGGGGTATGGCTACACCTTC
CDR3aa: CAGDREGYGYTF

v_gene: TRBV18
j_gene: TRBJ1-2
abundance: .
d_gene: .
CDR3nt: TGTGCCAGCTCACCGAATTCGGGTGGCTACACCTTC
CDR3aa: CASSPNSGGYTF